Presented here are 24 T cell receptor beta chains from one specimen sequenced in a study of T cells in women clearing cervical HPV infection. Data came from immunoSEQ multiplex PCR; TCRdb stores just in-frame clones and leaves some out. This listing includes 25,000 to 35,000 clones. Sequences were obtained from blood buffy coat. All receptors derive from a woman aged 18 to 75 with a cervical HPV16 infection that either progressed to CIN3+ or cleared (not recorded which).

As concerns this clone: With the read ending 3 residues before the CDR3 end, the germline J gene is used to fill in that end. J is TRBJ2-7 and V is TRBV7-8, with 7 bases matching TRBD2. Germline V gene data show CDR1 as SGHVS and CDR2 as FQNEAQ. The CDR3 spans 14 residues. The trim removed 6 bases at V and 2 bases at J, leaving 7 bases unmatched. The chain's CDR3 is CASRGRSGAYEQYF. Partial CDR3 DNA: TGTGCCAGCAGAGGGCGAAGCGGGGCCTACGAG.

Regarding this clone: The CDR3 goes on 3 residues after the read ends, and that part is filled in from the germline J gene. The J gene is TRBJ2-1, the V gene TRBV2; D call uncertain. Per germline, CDR1 SNHLY and CDR2 FYNNEI. Trimming removed 4 bases at V and 0 bases at J, with 7 bases between. The CDR3 covers 14 residues. CDR3 sequence: CASSATPSYNEQFF. The sequenced CDR3 bases are TGTGCCAGCAGTGCTACTCCCTCCTACAATGAG. Drawing the rest from reference TRBV2 and TRBJ2-1, the complete variable domain is EPEVTQTPSHQVTQMGQEVILRCVPISNHLYFYWYRQILGQKVEFLVSFYNNEISEKSEIFDDQFSVERPDGSNFTLKIRSTKLEDSAMYFCASSATPSYNEQFFGPGTRLTVL.

With respect to this clone: Read data end 3 residues before the CDR3 end; the end is taken from the germline J gene. The rearrangement joins TRBV2 to TRBJ1-1; TRBD1 matches at 7 bases. This CDR3 comprises 16 residues. The junction had 12 bases not matched to a gene; V was cut back by 7 bases and J by 1 base. The germline CDR1 and CDR2 sequences are SNHLY and FYNNEI. The covered CDR3 bases are TGTGCCAGCATGGAGGGGGCATTCGGGACGAACACTGAA. Amino acids: CASMEGAFGTNTE. The whole CDR3 sequence reads CASMEGAFGTNTEAFF.

As concerns this clone: The read terminates 3 residues ahead of where the CDR3 ends, so the germline J gene completes it. V is TRBV30 and J is TRBJ1-1; tentative D call: TRBD1 (5 bases). The CDR3 consists of 13 residues. Germline values: CDR1 GTSNPN, CDR2 SVGIG (reference sequence). This CDR3 reads CAWSSTTDEIAFF. Incomplete CDR3 DNA: TGTGCCTGGAGTAGCACGACAGACGAAATA.

Notes on this clone: Coverage ceases 3 residues before the CDR3 finishes, and the germline J gene fills in the end. The chain carries TRBV5-1 and TRBJ2-5; 7 bases line up with TRBD1. J was trimmed by 0 bases and V by 4 bases; bases with no gene match: 3. Germline V gives CDR1 SGHRS, CDR2 YFSETQ. The CDR3 runs 14 residues. CDR3 bases read: TGCGCCAGCAGCAGGGGGACAGACCAAGAGACC. This codes for CASSRGTDQET. The complete CDR3 sequence is CASSRGTDQETQYF.

About this clone itself: Sequencing ends 3 residues short of the CDR3 end; the germline J gene provides the rest. V is TRBV28 and J is TRBJ2-3, with 9 bases lining up with TRBD2. The V and J ends lost 8 bases and 1 base, in that order; junction bases with no gene match: 7. The germline V gene has CDR1 MDHEN and CDR2 SYDVKM. The CDR3 runs 15 residues. CDR3 amino acids: CASAVIAGGTDTQYF. Partial CDR3 DNA: TGTGCCAGCGCCGTGATAGCGGGGGGCACAGATACG.

Regarding this clone: The read stops 3 residues short of the end of the CDR3; the missing end is completed from the germline J gene. The chain is built from TRBV6-2 or TRBV6-3 and TRBJ2-3, with 8 bases that match TRBD1. Germline lookup yields CDR1 MNHEY and CDR2 SVGEGT. This CDR3 has 13 residues. Partial CDR3 DNA: TGTGCCACCGTCAGGGGGCTGAGTCAGCCG. Amino acid sequence: CATVRGLSQP. The CDR3, in full, reads CATVRGLSQPQYF.

On this clone itself: The read terminates 3 residues ahead of where the CDR3 ends, so the germline J gene completes it. This chain uses TRBV5-4 with TRBJ2-3, with 10 bases identical to TRBD1. J gave up 4 bases and V 4 bases, and 6 bases lay outside the gene matches. Germline V gene lookup returns CDR1 SGHNT and CDR2 YYREEE (reference sequence). CDR3 length: 15 residues. The part of the CDR3 DNA that was read is TGTGCCAGCAGCCCGGGAGGGACAGGGGCAGATACG. Amino acid sequence: CASSPGGTGADT. The CDR3 as a whole reads CASSPGGTGADTQYF.

Remarks on this clone: The read terminates 3 residues ahead of where the CDR3 ends, so the germline J gene completes it. The chain recombines TRBV7-6 with TRBJ2-3; 12 positions match TRBD2. This CDR3 is built from 17 residues. Germline V gene lookup returns CDR1 SGHVS and CDR2 FNYEAQ. The covered CDR3 bases are TGTGCCAGCAGCAAGAGGACTAGCGGGAATCCCCAAGAGACG. It specifies CASSKRTSGNPQET. The full-length CDR3 reads as CASSKRTSGNPQETQYF. The entire variable domain, with the rest obtained from reference TRBV7-6 and TRBJ2-3, is as follows: GAGVSQSPRYKVTKRGQDVALRCDPISGHVSLYWYRQALGQGPEFLTYFNYEAQQDKSGLPNDRFSAERPEGSISTLTIQRTEQRDSAMYRCASSKRTSGNPQETQYFGPGTRLTVL.

Worth noting for this clone: The read terminates 3 residues before the CDR3 end, so the remaining end is supplied by the germline J gene. The chain employs TRBV29-1 and TRBJ2-3, with 10 nucleotides matching TRBD1. After removal of 2 bases from V and 7 bases from J, the junction contained 6 bases not matched to a gene. Germline CDR1 is SQVTM and CDR2 is ANQGSEA. The CDR3 extends over 14 amino acids. This CDR3 is CSVESRQGAHTQYF. CDR3 DNA (partial): TGCAGCGTTGAATCCCGACAGGGGGCACATACG.

A note on this clone: Read sequence stops 3 residues before the CDR3 end, and the germline J gene provides the missing end. The chain employs TRBV9 and TRBJ1-4; 7 bases agree with TRBD1. The V segment lost 4 bases and the J segment 5 bases; nucleotides outside the gene matches: 14. The CDR3 runs 17 residues. In germline, CDR1 is SGDLS, CDR2 YYNGEE. CDR3 amino acids: CASSTPLRGTDNEKLFF. CDR3 bases read: TGTGCCAGCAGCACCCCTCTCCGCGGGACAGACAATGAAAAA.

As regards this clone: Sequencing ends 3 residues short of the CDR3 end; the germline J gene provides the rest. The chain has TRBV7-3 and TRBJ2-3; 14 bases line up with TRBD2. Germline lookup yields CDR1 SGHTA and CDR2 FQGTGA. After removal of 5 bases from V and 6 bases from J, the junction contained 4 bases not matched to a gene. The CDR3 consists of 15 residues. The CDR3 here is CASSLRLAGGDTQYF. The CDR3 DNA, read in part, is TGTGCCAGCAGCCTTAGACTAGCGGGAGGGGATACG.

About this clone: The read falls 3 residues short of the CDR3 end, and the missing part is taken from the germline J gene. This chain links TRBV29-1 with TRBJ2-3, with D unclear. This CDR3 comprises 11 residues. Looked up from germline, CDR1 is SQVTM and CDR2 is ANQGSEA. The sequenced CDR3 bases are TGCAGCGCCAACCGACAAGAGACG. Protein product: CSANRQET. The CDR3 in full is CSANRQETQYF.

Partial CDR3 DNA: TGTGCCAGCAGCTTAACAGCGGGAGGCGGGGAGACC. Amino acids: CASSLTAGGGET. The entire CDR3 protein reads CASSLTAGGGETQYF. V usage is TRBV11-2 and J usage is TRBJ2-5; TRBD2 matches at 9 bases. Sequencing ends 3 residues short of the CDR3 end; the germline J gene provides the rest. Germline values: CDR1 SGHAT, CDR2 FQNNGV. The CDR3 runs to 15 residues. V trimming: 2 bases; J trimming: 5 bases; junction bases outside the gene matches: 6.

In regard to this clone: The sequence runs out 3 residues before the end of the CDR3; the remainder is reconstructed from the germline J gene. This chain links TRBV18 with TRBJ2-4; 8 nucleotides align to TRBD1. Germline CDR1 reads KGHSH; CDR2 reads LQKENI. CDR3 length: 15 residues. The DNA read from the CDR3 is TGTGCCAGCTCAAAGCAGGGGGCCTCCATACTTGGT. Translation: CASSKQGASILG. The complete CDR3 sequence is CASSKQGASILGQYF. The whole variable domain, remainder taken from reference TRBV18 and TRBJ2-4, is NAGVMQNPRHLVRRRGQEARLRCSPMKGHSHVYWYRQLPEEGLKFMVYLQKENIIDESGMPKERFSAEFPKEGPSILRIQQVVRGDSAAYFCASSKQGASILGQYFGAGTRLSVL.

About this clone itself: Coverage ceases 3 residues before the CDR3 finishes, and the germline J gene fills in the end. V gene TRBV29-1 combines with J gene TRBJ2-7; TRBD2 is a possible D gene (6 bases). This CDR3 comprises 14 residues. V lost 3 bases and J lost 2, with 14 bases in between. Looked up from germline, CDR1 is SQVTM and CDR2 is ANQGSEA. The CDR3 sequence is CSVDTGRPTYEQYF. The sequenced CDR3 bases are TGCAGCGTTGATACGGGGAGGCCTACCTACGAG.

A word on this clone: The read ends 3 residues shy of where the CDR3 ends; the end is completed using the germline J gene. The V call is TRBV18, the J call TRBJ2-5; a possible D gene is TRBD1 (6 bases). The germline V gene has CDR1 KGHSH and CDR2 LQKENI. The CDR3 runs 17 residues. V was shortened by 3 bases and J by 1 base, with 18 bases between the two germline ends. The covered CDR3 bases are TGTGCCAGCTCACCGAGAGGGGGATCACAGGGCCAAGAGACC. The encoded protein is CASSPRGGSQGQET. The whole CDR3 sequence reads CASSPRGGSQGQETQYF.

To note about this clone: The sequence runs out 3 residues before the end of the CDR3; the remainder is reconstructed from the germline J gene. The V call is TRBV7-9, the J call TRBJ2-3; D gene unclear. V was clipped by 4 bases and J by 0 bases, with 5 bases between them. This CDR3 is built from 13 residues. Germline values: CDR1 SEHNR, CDR2 FQNEAQ (reference sequence). This CDR3 reads CASSSSSTDTQYF. CDR3 bases read: TGTGCCAGCAGCTCCTCTAGCACAGATACG.

Details on this clone: Coverage ceases 3 residues before the CDR3 finishes, and the germline J gene fills in the end. The chain is built from TRBV4-1 and TRBJ2-7; 10 positions agree with TRBD1. Germline V gene data show CDR1 as MGHRA and CDR2 as YSYEKL. This CDR3 comprises 14 residues. J lost 4 bases, V lost 8 bases, and 8 bases had no gene match. The CDR3 loop reads CASGKGTGEYEQYF. Incomplete CDR3 DNA: TGCGCCAGCGGGAAGGGGACAGGGGAGTACGAG.

Notes on this clone: The read comes to an end 3 residues before the CDR3 does, leaving the germline J gene to fill in the end. The V gene is TRBV28, the J gene TRBJ1-5; 12 nucleotides agree with TRBD1. The junction had 14 bases not matched to a gene; V was cut back by 4 bases and J by 7 bases. The CDR3 is 18 residues long. CDR1 is MDHEN, CDR2 SYDVKM, per germline. CDR3 loop: CASSSPMGQGANKQPQHF. Partial CDR3 DNA: TGTGCCAGCAGTTCCCCCATGGGACAGGGGGCTAATAAGCAGCCC.

Turning to this clone: The read comes to an end 3 residues before the CDR3 does, leaving the germline J gene to fill in the end. The V gene is TRBV28, the J gene TRBJ2-3; TRBD2 might be the D (7 bases). V lost 3 bases, J lost 0 bases, and 19 bases lay in between. The CDR3 sequence is 18 residues long. The germline gives CDR1 MDHEN, CDR2 SYDVKM. The sequenced part of the CDR3 DNA is TGTGCCAGCAGTTTTGCGGGGGCCACAGCATTTAGCACAGATACG. Encoded protein: CASSFAGATAFSTDT. From start to end, the CDR3 is CASSFAGATAFSTDTQYF.

Comments on this clone: The CDR3 is cut off 3 residues early in the read; its end comes from the germline J gene. The chain employs TRBV24-1 and TRBJ2-2; D not certain. The V gene lost 5 bases and the J gene lost 3 bases, with 12 bases spanning the gap. Germline V gives CDR1 KGHDR, CDR2 SFDVKD. The CDR3 is made up of 15 amino acids. CDR3 bases read: TGTGCCACCAGTGTAGGGTCTTACGACACCGGGGAG. As protein: CATSVGSYDTGE. The whole CDR3 sequence reads CATSVGSYDTGELFF.

On this clone itself: The CDR3 is cut off 3 residues early in the read; its end comes from the germline J gene. V is TRBV18 and J is TRBJ1-6; 7 nucleotides align to TRBD1. The CDR3 totals 14 residues. The germline gives CDR1 KGHSH, CDR2 LQKENI. Trimming took 0 bases from V and 7 from J; bases not matched to a gene: 0. The CDR3 DNA, read in part, is TGTGCCAGCTCACCACCGGGACAGAATTCACCC. Translation gives CASSPPGQNSP. The whole CDR3 region reads CASSPPGQNSPLHF.

In regard to this clone: Read coverage stops 3 residues before the CDR3 terminus; the germline J gene supplies the remainder. The gene calls are TRBV6-1 and TRBJ2-1, with TRBD2 matching 8 bases. Per germline, CDR1 MNHNS and CDR2 SASEGT. The J segment lost 4 bases and the V segment lost 3 bases, leaving 5 bases of the junction unmatched. The CDR3 loop spans 15 amino acids. The CDR3 DNA, read in part, is TGTGCCAGCAGTGACTTACTAGCGGCTTACAATGAG. Translation: CASSDLLAAYNE. The whole CDR3 is CASSDLLAAYNEQFF.